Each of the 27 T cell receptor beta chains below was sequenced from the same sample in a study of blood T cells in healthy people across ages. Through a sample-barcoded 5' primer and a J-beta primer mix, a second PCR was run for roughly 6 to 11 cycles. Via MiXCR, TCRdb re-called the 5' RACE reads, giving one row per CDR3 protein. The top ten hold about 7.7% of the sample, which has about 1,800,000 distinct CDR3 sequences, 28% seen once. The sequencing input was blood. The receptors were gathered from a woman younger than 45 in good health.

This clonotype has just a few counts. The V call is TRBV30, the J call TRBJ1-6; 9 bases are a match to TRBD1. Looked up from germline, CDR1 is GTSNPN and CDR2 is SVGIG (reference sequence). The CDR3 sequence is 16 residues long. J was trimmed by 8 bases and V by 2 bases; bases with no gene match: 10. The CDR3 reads CAWSPPPGQGHSPLHF. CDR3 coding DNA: TGTGCCTGGAGTCCCCCACCGGGACAGGGACATTCACCCCTCCACTTT.

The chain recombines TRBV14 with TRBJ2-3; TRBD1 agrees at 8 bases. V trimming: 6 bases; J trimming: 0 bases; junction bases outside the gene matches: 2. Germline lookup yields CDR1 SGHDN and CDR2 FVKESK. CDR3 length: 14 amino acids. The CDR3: CASRRQGSTDTQYF. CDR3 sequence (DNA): TGTGCCAGCAGACGACAGGGGAGCACAGATACGCAGTATTTT.

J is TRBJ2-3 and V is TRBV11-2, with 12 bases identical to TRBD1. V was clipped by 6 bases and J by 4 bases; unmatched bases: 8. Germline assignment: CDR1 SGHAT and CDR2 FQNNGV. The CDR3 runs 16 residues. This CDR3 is CASSSLRDRGPDTQYF. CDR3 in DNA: TGTGCCAGCAGTTCGCTCCGGGACAGGGGGCCAGATACGCAGTATTTT.

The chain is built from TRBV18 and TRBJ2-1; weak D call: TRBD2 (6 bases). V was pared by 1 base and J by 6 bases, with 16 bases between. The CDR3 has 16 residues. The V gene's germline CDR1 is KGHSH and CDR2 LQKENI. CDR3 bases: TGTGCCAGCTCACCACGTCTTGGGGCCGGGGGCAATGAGCAGTTCTTC. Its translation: CASSPRLGAGGNEQFF.

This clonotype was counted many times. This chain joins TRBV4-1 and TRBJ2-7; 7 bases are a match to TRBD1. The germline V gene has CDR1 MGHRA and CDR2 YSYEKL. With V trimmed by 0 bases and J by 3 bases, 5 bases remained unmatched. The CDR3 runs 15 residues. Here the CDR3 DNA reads TGCGCCAGCAGCCAAGATATTGGACAGGACTACGAGCAGTACTTC. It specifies CASSQDIGQDYEQYF.

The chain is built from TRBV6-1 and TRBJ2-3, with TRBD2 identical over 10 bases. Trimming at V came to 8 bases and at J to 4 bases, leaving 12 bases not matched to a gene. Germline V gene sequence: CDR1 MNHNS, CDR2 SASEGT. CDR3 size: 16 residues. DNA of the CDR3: TGTGCCAGCGGACGGGCTAGCGGGAGCTTCGCAGATACGCAGTATTTT. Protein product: CASGRASGSFADTQYF.

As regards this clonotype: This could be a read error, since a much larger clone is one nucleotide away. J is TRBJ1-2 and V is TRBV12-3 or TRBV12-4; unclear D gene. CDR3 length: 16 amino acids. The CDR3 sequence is CASSSSGRIPNYGHTF. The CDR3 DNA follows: TGTGCCAGCAGTTCATCAGGACGGATCCCTAACTATGGCCACACCTTC.

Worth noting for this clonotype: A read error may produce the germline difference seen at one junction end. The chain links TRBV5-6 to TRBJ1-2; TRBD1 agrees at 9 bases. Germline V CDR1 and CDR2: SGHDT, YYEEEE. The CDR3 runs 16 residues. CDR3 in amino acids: CASSSQGASPNHGYTF. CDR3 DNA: TGTGCCAGCAGCTCACAGGGGGCATCTCCTAACCATGGCTACACCTTC.

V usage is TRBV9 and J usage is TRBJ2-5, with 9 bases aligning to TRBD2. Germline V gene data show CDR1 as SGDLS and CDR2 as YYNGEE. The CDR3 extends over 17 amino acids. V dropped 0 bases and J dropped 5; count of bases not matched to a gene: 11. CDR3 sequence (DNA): TGTGCCAGCAGCGTAGGTCGGGCGGGGGGGCCCCAGGAGACCCAGTACTTC. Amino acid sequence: CASSVGRAGGPQETQYF.

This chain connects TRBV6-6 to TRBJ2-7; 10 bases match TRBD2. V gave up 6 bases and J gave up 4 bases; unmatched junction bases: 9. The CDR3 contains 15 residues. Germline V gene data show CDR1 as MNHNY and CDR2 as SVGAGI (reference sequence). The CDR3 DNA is TGTGCCAGCAGGGGATTGGAGCGGGGGGGATACGAGCAGTACTTC. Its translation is CASRGLERGGYEQYF.

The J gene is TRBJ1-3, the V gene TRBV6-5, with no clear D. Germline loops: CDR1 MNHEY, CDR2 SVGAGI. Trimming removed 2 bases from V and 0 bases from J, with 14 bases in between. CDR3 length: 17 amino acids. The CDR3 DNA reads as TGTGCCAGCAGTTACATGCGGGCCACAAGCTCTGGAAACACCATATATTTT. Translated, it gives CASSYMRATSSGNTIYF.

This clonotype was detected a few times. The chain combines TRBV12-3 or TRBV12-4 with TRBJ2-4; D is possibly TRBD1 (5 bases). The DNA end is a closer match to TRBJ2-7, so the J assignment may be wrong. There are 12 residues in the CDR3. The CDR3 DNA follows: TGTGCCAGCACCGCAGGGTACGGCGAGCAGTACTTC. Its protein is CASTAGYGEQYF.

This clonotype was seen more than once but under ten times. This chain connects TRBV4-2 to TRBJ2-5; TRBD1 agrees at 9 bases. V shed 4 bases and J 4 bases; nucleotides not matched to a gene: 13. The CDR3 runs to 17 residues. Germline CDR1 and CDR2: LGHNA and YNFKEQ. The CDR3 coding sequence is TGTGCCAGCAGCCCCATCCCGGGACAGGGTAGGGCAGAGACCCAGTACTTC. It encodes CASSPIPGQGRAETQYF.

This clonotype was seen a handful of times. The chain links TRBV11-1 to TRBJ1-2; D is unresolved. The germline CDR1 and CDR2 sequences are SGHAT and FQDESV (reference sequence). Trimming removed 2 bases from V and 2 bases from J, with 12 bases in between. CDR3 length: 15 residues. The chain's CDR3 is CASSLLSSPNYGYTF. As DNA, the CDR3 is TGTGCCAGCAGCTTACTCTCCAGCCCCAACTATGGCTACACCTTC.

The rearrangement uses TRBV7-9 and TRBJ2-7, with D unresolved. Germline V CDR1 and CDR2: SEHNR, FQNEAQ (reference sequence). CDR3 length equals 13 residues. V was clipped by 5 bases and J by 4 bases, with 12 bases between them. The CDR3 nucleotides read TGTGCCAGCAGCATGGGATCTTGGTACGAGCAGTACTTC. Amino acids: CASSMGSWYEQYF.

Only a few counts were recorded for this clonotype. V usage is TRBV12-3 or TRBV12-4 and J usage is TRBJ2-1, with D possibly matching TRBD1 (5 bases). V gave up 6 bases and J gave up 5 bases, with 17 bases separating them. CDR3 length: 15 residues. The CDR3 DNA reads TGTGCCAGCAGCCAGAACGAGGACACCAACAATGAGCAGTTCTTC. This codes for CASSQNEDTNNEQFF.

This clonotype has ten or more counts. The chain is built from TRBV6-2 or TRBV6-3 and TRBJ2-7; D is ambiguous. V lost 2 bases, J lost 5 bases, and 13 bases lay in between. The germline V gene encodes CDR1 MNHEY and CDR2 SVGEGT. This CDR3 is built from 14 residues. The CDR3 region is CASSYGRILHEQYF. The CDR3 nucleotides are TGTGCCAGCAGTTACGGCCGCATCCTCCACGAGCAGTACTTC.

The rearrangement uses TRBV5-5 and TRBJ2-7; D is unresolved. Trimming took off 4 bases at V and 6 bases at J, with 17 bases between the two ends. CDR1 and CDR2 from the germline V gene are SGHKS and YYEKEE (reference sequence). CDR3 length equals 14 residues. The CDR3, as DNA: TGTGCCAGCAGCCGGACGGTGCCGGTGGCCGAGCAGTACTTC. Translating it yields CASSRTVPVAEQYF.

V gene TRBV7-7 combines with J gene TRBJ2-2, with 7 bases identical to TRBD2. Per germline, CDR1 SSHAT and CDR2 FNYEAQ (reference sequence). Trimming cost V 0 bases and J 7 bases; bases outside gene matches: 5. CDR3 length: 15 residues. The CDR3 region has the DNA TGTGCCAGCAGCTTAGCGGGCGGGAGTCTCGGGGAGCTGTTTTTT. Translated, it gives CASSLAGGSLGELFF.

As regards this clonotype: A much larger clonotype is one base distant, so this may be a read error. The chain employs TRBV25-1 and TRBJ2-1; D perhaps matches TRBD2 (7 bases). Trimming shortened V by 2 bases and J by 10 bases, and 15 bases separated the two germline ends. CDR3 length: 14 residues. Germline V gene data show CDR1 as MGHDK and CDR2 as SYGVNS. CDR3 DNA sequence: TGTGCCAGCAGTGAAGGGGGGGCGTCCTACGAGCAGTTCTTC. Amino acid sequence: CASSEGGASYEQFF.

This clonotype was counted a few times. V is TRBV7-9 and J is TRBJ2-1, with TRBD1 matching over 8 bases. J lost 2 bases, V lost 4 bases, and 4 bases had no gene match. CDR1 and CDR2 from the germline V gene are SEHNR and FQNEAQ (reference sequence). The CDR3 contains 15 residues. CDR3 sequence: CASSSRDRTYNEQFF. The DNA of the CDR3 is TGTGCCAGCAGCTCCCGGGACAGGACCTACAATGAGCAGTTCTTC.

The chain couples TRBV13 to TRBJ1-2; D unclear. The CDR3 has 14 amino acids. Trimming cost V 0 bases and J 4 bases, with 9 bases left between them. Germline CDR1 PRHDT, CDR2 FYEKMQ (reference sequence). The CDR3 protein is CASSLGRQLYGYTF. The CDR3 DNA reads TGTGCCAGCAGCTTAGGCCGGCAGCTCTATGGCTACACCTTC.

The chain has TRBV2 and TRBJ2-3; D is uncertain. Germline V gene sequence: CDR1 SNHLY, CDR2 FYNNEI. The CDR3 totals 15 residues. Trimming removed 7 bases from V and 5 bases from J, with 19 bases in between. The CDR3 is CASNVFPGRIDTQYF. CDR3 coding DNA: TGTGCCAGCAATGTATTTCCTGGCAGAATAGATACGCAGTATTTT.

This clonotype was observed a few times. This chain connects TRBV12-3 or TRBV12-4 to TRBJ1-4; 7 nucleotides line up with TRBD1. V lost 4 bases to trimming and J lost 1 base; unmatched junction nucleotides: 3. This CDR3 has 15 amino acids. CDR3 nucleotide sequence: TGTGCCAGCAGTTCGGGACAGCTAACTAATGAAAAACTGTTTTTT. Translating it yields CASSSGQLTNEKLFF.

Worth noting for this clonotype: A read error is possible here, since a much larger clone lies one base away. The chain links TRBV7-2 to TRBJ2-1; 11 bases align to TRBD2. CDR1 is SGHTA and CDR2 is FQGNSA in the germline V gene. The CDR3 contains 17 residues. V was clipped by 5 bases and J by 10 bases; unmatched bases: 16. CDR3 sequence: CASSPSTLAGGPYEQFF. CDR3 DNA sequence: TGTGCCAGCAGCCCATCGACTCTAGCGGGGGGACCTTACGAGCAGTTCTTC.

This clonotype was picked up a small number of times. CDR3: CASSSARGGPVEFF. The CDR3 nucleotides are TGTGCCAGCAGCTCAGCAAGGGGGGGACCGGTGGAGTTCTTC. J is TRBJ2-1 and V is TRBV7-9; TRBD2 might be the D (7 bases). Germline V CDR1 and CDR2: SEHNR, FQNEAQ (reference sequence). The V gene lost 4 bases and the J gene lost 14 bases, with 21 bases spanning the gap. CDR3 length equals 14 residues. Combining the CDR3 with reference TRBV7-9 and TRBJ2-1 gives the whole variable domain DTGVSQNPRHKITKRGQNVTFRCDPISEHNRLYWYRQTLGQGPEFLTYFQNEAQLEKSRLLSDRFSAERPKGSFSTLEIQRTEQGDSAMYLCASSSARGGPVEFFGPGTRLTVL.

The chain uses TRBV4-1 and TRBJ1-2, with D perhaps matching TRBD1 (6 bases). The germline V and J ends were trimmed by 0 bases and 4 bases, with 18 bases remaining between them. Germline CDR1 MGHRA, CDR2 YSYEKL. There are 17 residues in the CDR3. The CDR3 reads CASSQDGGPGEPYGYTF. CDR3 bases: TGCGCCAGCAGCCAAGATGGGGGTCCAGGGGAACCCTATGGCTACACCTTC.